The present entry profiles one TCR beta chain with its context. What it recognizes is unknown. TCRdb keeps only in-frame clones here, not all; method: immunoSEQ multiplex PCR. Of more than 80,000 clones in the sample, around 84% were seen once. This entry is derived from a study of T cell responses to AZD1222 COVID-19 vaccine. Points from the study as a whole: Clonal diversity may have been underestimated in mostly white British donors. Repertoires were sampled only after the peak T cell response. The study found Spike-specific TCR breadth and depth rose after two AZD1222 doses.

The CDR3 extends over 12 amino acids. CDR1 is MDHEN and CDR2 is SYDVKM in the germline V gene. V was pared by 4 bases and J by 2 bases, with 3 bases between. The receptor's source is an adult in good health. The source was peripheral blood, collected on day 0 of AZD1222 vaccination. The chain joins TRBV28 to TRBJ1-5; D gene unclear. The CDR3 coding sequence is TGTGCCAGCAGTTACGGCAATCAGCCCCAGCATTTT. Its protein product is CASSYGNQPQHF.